Detailed here is one TCR beta chain. Its antigen remains unidentified. Time point defined: newly diagnosed, previously untreated cHL patient sample. For comparison, PBMCs from newly diagnosed, untreated classical Hodgkin lymphoma were used. The data derive from a study of PD-1 blockade in classical Hodgkin lymphoma. Study conclusions and caveats: TCR diversity at baseline was reported to be reduced in newly diagnosed patients relative to healthy donors.

The V end lost 0 bases, the J end lost 4 bases, and 10 bases lay between the germline ends. This CDR3 region has 14 residues. CDR1 and CDR2 from the germline V gene are LNHDA and SQIVND (reference sequence). Profiled with immunoSEQ multiplex PCR; TCRdb holds only in-frame clones, not every one. The repertoire holds around 27,000 clones, with just over 90% as singletons. The receptor was isolated from a human donor with classical Hodgkin lymphoma. The chain joins TRBV19 to TRBJ2-7; D remains ambiguous. Sequenced input: peripheral blood mononuclear cells (PBMCs). CDR3 sequence reads: CASSIDLSSYEQYF. DNA of the CDR3: TGTGCCAGTAGTATAGATCTCTCCAGTTACGAGCAGTACTTC.